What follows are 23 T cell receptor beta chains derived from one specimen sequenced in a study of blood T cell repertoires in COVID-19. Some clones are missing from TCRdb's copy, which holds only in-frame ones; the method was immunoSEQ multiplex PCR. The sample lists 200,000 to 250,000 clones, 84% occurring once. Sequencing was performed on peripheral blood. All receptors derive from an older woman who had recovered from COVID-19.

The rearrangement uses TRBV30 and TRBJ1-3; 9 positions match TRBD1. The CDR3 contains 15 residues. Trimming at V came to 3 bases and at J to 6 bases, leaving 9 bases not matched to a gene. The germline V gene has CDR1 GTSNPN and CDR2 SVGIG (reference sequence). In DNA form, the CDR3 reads TGTGCCTGGAGAGGACAGGGGACGGTACAAAACACCATATATTTT. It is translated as CAWRGQGTVQNTIYF.

CDR3 nucleotide sequence: TGTGCCAGCAGCCAAGAAGGGGGAGCGTATGGCTACACCTTC. It translates to CASSQEGGAYGYTF. The chain employs TRBV4-2 and TRBJ1-2, with TRBD1 as a possible D gene (6 bases). CDR3 length: 14 amino acids. Germline V CDR1 and CDR2: LGHNA, YNFKEQ. Trimming left V 0 bases short and J 5 bases short, with 10 bases between.

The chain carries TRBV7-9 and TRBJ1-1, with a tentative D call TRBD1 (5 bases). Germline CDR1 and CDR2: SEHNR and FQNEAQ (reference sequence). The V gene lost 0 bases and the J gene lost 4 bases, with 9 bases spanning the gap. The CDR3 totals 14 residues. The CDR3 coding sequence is TGTGCCAGCAGCTTAGCGGAGGGGAGCACTGAAGCTTTCTTT. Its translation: CASSLAEGSTEAFF.

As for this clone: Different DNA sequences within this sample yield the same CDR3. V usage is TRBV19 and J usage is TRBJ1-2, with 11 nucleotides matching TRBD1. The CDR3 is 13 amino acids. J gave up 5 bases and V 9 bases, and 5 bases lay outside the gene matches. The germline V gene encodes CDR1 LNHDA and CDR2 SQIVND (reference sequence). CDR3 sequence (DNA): TGTGCCAGCTCCGGGACAGGGGGGTATGGCTACACCTTC. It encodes CASSGTGGYGYTF.

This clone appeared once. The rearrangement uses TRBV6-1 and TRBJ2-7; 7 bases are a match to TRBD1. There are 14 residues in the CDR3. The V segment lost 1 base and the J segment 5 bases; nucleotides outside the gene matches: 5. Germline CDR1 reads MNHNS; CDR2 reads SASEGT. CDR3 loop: CASSEGQGGNEQYF. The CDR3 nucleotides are TGTGCCAGCAGTGAAGGACAGGGTGGAAACGAGCAGTACTTC.

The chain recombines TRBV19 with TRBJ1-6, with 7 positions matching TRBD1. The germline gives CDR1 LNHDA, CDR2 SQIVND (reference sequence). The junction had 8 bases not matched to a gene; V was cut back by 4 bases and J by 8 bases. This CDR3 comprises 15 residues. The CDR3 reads CASSTRDRVDSPLHF. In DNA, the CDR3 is TGTGCCAGTAGTACGAGAGACAGGGTAGATTCACCCCTCCACTTT.

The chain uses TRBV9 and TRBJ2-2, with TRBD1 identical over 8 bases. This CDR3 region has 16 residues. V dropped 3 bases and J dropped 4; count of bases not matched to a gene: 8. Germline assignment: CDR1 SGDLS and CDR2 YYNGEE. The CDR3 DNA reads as TGTGCCAGCAGCGGCCTCGGGACAGGAGGCACCGGGGAGCTGTTTTTT. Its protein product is CASSGLGTGGTGELFF.

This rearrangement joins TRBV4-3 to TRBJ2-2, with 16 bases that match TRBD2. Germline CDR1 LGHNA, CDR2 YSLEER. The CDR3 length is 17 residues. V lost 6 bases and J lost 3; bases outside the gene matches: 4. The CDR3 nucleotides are TGCGCCAGCAGGGGACTAGCGGGGGGGCCGGACACCGGGGAGCTGTTTTTT. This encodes CASRGLAGGPDTGELFF.

The CDR3 sequence is CASSQDRGWANVLTF. The CDR3 nucleotides read TGTGCCAGCAGTCAGGACAGGGGCTGGGCCAACGTCCTGACTTTC. The chain carries TRBV6-2 or TRBV6-3 and TRBJ2-6; 9 nucleotides align to TRBD1. This CDR3 has 15 amino acids. Losses at the gene ends were 5 bases for V and 5 bases for J; bases not matched to a gene: 4. CDR1 is MNHEY and CDR2 is SVGEGT in the germline V gene.

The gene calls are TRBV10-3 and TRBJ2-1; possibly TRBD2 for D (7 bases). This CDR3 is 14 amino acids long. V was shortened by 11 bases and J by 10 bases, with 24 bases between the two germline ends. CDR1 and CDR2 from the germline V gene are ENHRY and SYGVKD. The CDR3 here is CAVRAAGANYEQFF. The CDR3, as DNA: TGTGCCGTGAGAGCCGCGGGGGCCAACTACGAGCAGTTCTTC.

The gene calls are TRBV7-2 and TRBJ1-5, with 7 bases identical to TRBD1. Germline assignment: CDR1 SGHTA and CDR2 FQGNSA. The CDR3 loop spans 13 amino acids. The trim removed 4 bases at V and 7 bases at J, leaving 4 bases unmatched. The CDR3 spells CASSYRGQQPQHF. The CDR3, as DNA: TGTGCCAGCAGCTACAGGGGCCAGCAGCCCCAGCATTTT.

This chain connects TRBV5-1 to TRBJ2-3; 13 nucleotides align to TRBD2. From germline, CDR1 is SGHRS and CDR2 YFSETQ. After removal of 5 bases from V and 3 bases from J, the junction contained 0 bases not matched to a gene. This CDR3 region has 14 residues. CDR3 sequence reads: CASRTSGGTDTQYF. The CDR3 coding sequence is TGCGCCAGCAGGACTAGCGGGGGGACAGATACGCAGTATTTT.

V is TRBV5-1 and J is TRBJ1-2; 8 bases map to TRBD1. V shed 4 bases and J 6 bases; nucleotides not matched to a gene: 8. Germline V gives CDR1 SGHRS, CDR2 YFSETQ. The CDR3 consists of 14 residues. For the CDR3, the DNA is TGCGCCAGCAGCGCGCAAACAGGGGGAGATGGCTACACCTTC. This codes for CASSAQTGGDGYTF.

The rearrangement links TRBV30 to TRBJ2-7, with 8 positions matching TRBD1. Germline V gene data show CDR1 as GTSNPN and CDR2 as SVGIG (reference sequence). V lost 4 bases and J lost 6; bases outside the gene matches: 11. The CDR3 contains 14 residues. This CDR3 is CAWKQQAGGGEQYF. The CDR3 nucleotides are TGTGCCTGGAAACAACAGGCAGGGGGCGGCGAGCAGTACTTC.

The CDR3 region has the DNA TGTGCCAGCACTTGGACAGGGGGATTGAACACTGAAGCTTTCTTT. Its translation: CASTWTGGLNTEAFF. J is TRBJ1-1 and V is TRBV2; TRBD1 agrees at 10 bases. The CDR3 runs to 15 residues. Germline values: CDR1 SNHLY, CDR2 FYNNEI. The V and J ends lost 7 bases and 0 bases, in that order; junction bases with no gene match: 5.

CDR3 region: CASSIDRLNTEAFF. The CDR3, as DNA: TGTGCCAGTAGTATAGACAGGTTGAACACTGAAGCTTTCTTT. The rearrangement uses TRBV19 and TRBJ1-1; D call uncertain. The CDR3 totals 14 residues. Trimming took 0 bases from V and 0 from J, leaving 5 bases between them. Per germline, CDR1 LNHDA and CDR2 SQIVND (reference sequence).

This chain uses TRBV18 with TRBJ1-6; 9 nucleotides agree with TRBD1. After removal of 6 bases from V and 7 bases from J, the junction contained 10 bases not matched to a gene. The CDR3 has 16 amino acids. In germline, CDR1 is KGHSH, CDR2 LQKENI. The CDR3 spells CASSLQGARRNSPLHF. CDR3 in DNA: TGTGCCAGCTCTCTACAGGGGGCCCGGAGGAATTCACCCCTCCACTTT.

The CDR3 region has the DNA TGTGCCAGTAGTATAAGCGGGAACACCATATATTTT. Its protein product is CASSISGNTIYF. V gene TRBV19 combines with J gene TRBJ1-3; no clear D. The CDR3 covers 12 residues. Germline assignment: CDR1 LNHDA and CDR2 SQIVND (reference sequence). V gave up 2 bases and J gave up 7 bases, with 6 bases separating them.

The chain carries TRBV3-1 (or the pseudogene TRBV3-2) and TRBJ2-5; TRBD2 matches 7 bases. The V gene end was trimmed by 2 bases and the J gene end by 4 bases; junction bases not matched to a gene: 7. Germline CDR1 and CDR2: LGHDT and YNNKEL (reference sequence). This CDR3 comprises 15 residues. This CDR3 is CASSQTAREGETQYF. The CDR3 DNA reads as TGTGCCAGCAGCCAAACCGCCAGGGAGGGAGAGACCCAGTACTTC.

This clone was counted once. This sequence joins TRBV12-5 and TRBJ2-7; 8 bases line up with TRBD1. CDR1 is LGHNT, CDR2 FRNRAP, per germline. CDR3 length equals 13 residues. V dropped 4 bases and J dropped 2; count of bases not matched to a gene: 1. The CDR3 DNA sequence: TGTGCTAGTGGTTCGGGACAGGCCTACGAGCAGTACTTC. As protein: CASGSGQAYEQYF.

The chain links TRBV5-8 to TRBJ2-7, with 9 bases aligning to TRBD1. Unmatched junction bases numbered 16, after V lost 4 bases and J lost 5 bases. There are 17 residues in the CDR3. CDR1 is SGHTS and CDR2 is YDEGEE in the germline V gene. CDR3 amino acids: CASSLGQGSLWVHEQYF. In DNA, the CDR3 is TGTGCCAGCAGCCTCGGACAGGGGTCTCTTTGGGTCCACGAGCAGTACTTC.

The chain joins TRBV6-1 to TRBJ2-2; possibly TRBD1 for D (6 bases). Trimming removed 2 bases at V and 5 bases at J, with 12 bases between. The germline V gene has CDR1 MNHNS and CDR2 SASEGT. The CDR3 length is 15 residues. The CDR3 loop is CASSELDRGTGELFF. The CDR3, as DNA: TGTGCCAGCAGTGAACTGGATAGGGGGACCGGGGAGCTGTTTTTT.

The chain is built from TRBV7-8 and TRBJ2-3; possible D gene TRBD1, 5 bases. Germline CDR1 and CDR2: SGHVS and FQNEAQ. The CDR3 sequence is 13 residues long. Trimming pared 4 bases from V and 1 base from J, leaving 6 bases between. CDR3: CASSWGGTDTQYF. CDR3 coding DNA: TGTGCCAGCAGCTGGGGCGGCACAGATACGCAGTATTTT.